What follows are 2 T cell receptor beta chains derived from one specimen sequenced in a study of blood T cell repertoires in COVID-19. Method: immunoSEQ multiplex PCR; TCRdb's copy keeps in-frame clones and lacks some. The sample consists of 100,000 to 150,000 clones, approximately 88% of them appearing once. Input material: peripheral blood. Receptor source: a man aged 60 to 75 with acute or convalescent COVID-19.

The chain links TRBV7-3 to TRBJ2-2; maybe TRBD2 (6 bases). The CDR3 length is 16 residues. V lost 1 base to trimming and J lost 4 bases, with 13 bases between them. Germline assignment: CDR1 SGHTA and CDR2 FQGTGA. CDR3 DNA sequence: TGTGCCAGCAGCTTAAATCCGGGAGTAGGCACCGGGGAGCTGTTTTTT. Translated: CASSLNPGVGTGELFF.

V usage is TRBV4-1 and J usage is TRBJ2-5; D might be TRBD1 (5 bases). Germline V gene data show CDR1 as MGHRA and CDR2 as YSYEKL. The V and J ends lost 5 bases and 4 bases respectively, with 11 bases between them. The CDR3 loop spans 13 amino acids. The chain's CDR3 is CASSFRVGETQYF. The CDR3 coding sequence is TGCGCCAGCAGCTTCAGGGTAGGAGAGACCCAGTACTTC.